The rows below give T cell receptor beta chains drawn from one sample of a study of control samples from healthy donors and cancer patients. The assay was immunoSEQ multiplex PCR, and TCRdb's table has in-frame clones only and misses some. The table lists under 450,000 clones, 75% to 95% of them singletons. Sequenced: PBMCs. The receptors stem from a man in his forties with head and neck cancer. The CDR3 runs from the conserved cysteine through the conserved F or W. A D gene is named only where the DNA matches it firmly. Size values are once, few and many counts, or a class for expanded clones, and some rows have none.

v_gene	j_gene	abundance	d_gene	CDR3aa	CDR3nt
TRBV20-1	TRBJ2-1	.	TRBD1	CSASAAGGAGNEQFF	TGCAGTGCTAGTGCGGCAGGGGGCGCCGGCAATGAGCAGTTCTTC
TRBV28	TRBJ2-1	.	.	CASSNDKNSLVNEQFF	TGTGCCAGCAGTAATGATAAGAACTCGTTAGTCAATGAGCAGTTCTTC
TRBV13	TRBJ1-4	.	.	CASSLGLLGMIKLFF	TGTGCCAGCAGCTTAGGCCTACTTGGAATGATAAAACTGTTTTTT
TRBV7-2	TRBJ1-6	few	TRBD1	CASSLVTGTNSPLHF	TGTGCCAGCAGCTTAGTGACAGGGACCAATTCACCCCTCCACTTT
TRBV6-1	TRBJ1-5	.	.	CASSEEAWGQPQHF	TGTGCCAGCAGTGAAGAGGCGTGGGGTCAGCCCCAGCATTTT
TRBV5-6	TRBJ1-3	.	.	CASSMTGLPRAGNTIYF	TGTGCCAGCAGCATGACCGGACTCCCTAGGGCTGGAAACACCATATATTTT
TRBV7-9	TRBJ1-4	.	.	CASSLGGGEKLFF	TGTGCCAGCAGCTTAGGCGGGGGGGAAAAACTGTTTTTT
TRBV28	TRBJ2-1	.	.	CASSLRGGSPFRNEQFF	TGTGCCAGCAGTTTAAGGGGGGGATCTCCCTTTCGCAATGAGCAGTTCTTC
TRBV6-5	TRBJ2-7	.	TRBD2	CASRRTSGGFHEQYF	TGTGCCAGCAGACGTACTAGCGGGGGGTTCCACGAGCAGTACTTC
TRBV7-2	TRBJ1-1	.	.	CASSLVSGVAFF	TGTGCCAGCAGCTTAGTATCCGGTGTAGCTTTCTTT
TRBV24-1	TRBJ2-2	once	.	CATSSGQGLNTGELFF	TGTGCCACCAGTTCTGGGCAGGGGTTGAACACCGGGGAGCTGTTTTTT
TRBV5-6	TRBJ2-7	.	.	CASSPTGPQRGEQYF	TGTGCCAGCAGCCCCACCGGGCCCCAGCGCGGCGAGCAGTACTTC
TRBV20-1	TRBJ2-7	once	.	CSAPVGQVTNF	TGCAGTGCCCCCGTCGGGCAGGTGACGAACTTC
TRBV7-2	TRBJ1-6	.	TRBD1	CASSPRVRNAGQSISPLHF	TGTGCCAGCAGCCCCCGCGTTAGAAATGCGGGACAGAGCATTTCACCCCTCCACTTT
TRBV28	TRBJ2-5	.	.	CASNSVGKGQETQYF	TGTGCCAGCAATTCAGTTGGAAAGGGACAAGAGACCCAGTACTTC
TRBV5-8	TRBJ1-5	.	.	CASSFNRGTENQPQHF	TGTGCCAGCAGCTTCAACCGGGGGACGGAGAATCAGCCCCAGCATTTT
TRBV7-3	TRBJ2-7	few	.	CASSPSGDEQYF	TGTGCCAGCAGCCCCTCGGGGGACGAGCAGTACTTC
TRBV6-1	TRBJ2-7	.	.	CASSRSHEQYF	TGTGCCAGCAGTAGATCCCACGAGCAGTACTTC
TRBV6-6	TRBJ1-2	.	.	CASSYSKADYGYTF	TGTGCCAGCAGTTACTCGAAGGCCGACTATGGCTACACCTTC
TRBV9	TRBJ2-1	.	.	CASSVGSPHEQFF	TGTGCCAGCAGCGTAGGGAGTCCCCATGAGCAGTTCTTC
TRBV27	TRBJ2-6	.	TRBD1	CASSLFFTGAKFSGANVLTF	TGTGCCAGCAGTTTATTTTTTACAGGGGCGAAATTCTCTGGGGCCAACGTCCTGACTTTC
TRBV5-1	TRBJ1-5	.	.	CASSLEGVWNQPQHF	TGCGCCAGCAGCTTGGAGGGGGTATGGAATCAGCCCCAGCATTTT